Shown below are 29 T cell receptor beta chains from a single sample sequenced in a study of T cell changes during pregnancy in multiple sclerosis. Method: immunoSEQ multiplex PCR; TCRdb's copy keeps in-frame clones and lacks some. The sample yields tens of thousands of clones, roughly nine tenths seen once. The specimen was CD4+ T cells from peripheral blood mononuclear cells, collected after pregnancy. The receptor set was obtained from a female donor in good health, enrolled as a control in a pregnancy study.

The genes are TRBV7-9 and TRBJ2-7, with TRBD1 as a possible D gene (6 bases). The V gene lost 5 bases and the J gene lost 3 bases, with 8 bases spanning the gap. Germline lookup yields CDR1 SEHNR and CDR2 FQNEAQ (reference sequence). CDR3 length: 12 amino acids. The CDR3 bases are TGTGCCAGCAGCAGGACAGACTACGAGCAGTACTTC. This sequence encodes CASSRTDYEQYF. The full variable domain, its missing parts supplied by reference TRBV7-9 and TRBJ2-7, is DTGVSQNPRHKITKRGQNVTFRCDPISEHNRLYWYRQTLGQGPEFLTYFQNEAQLEKSRLLSDRFSAERPKGSFSTLEIQRTEQGDSAMYLCASSRTDYEQYFGPGTRLTVT.

The chain recombines TRBV7-2 with TRBJ2-3; tentative D call: TRBD2 (7 bases). The CDR3 totals 13 residues. The germline V and J ends were trimmed by 9 bases and 5 bases, with 15 bases remaining between them. The germline V gene encodes CDR1 SGHTA and CDR2 FQGNSA. CDR3 sequence reads: CASLGGGGDTQYF. CDR3 sequence (DNA): TGTGCCAGTTTGGGGGGGGGCGGAGATACGCAGTATTTT.

The CDR3 sequence is CASSLRASGRGIDTQYF. The CDR3 DNA follows: TGTGCCAGCAGCTTGCGCGCTAGCGGGAGAGGAATAGATACGCAGTATTTT. The chain is built from TRBV5-6 and TRBJ2-3, with TRBD2 matching 10 bases. CDR1 and CDR2 from the germline V gene are SGHDT and YYEEEE. Germline trimming cut 1 base from V and 5 bases from J; bases unmatched to any gene: 10. The CDR3 runs to 17 residues.

This chain uses TRBV7-2 with TRBJ2-7; D gene uncertain. The V and J ends lost 1 base and 0 bases respectively, with 7 bases between them. This CDR3 is built from 14 residues. CDR1 is SGHTA, CDR2 FQGNSA, per germline. The CDR3 DNA follows: TGTGCCAGCAGCTTAGTGGGCAGCTCCTACGAGCAGTACTTC. Translation gives CASSLVGSSYEQYF.

Within the sample, this clone is medium-sized. The CDR3, as DNA: TGTGCCAGCAGCTTGGGGCAGAACACCGGGGAGCTGTTTTTT. This sequence encodes CASSLGQNTGELFF. This chain uses TRBV5-8 with TRBJ2-2; D ambiguous. CDR3 size: 14 residues. Trimming removed 0 bases at V and 1 base at J, with 4 bases between. CDR1 SGHTS and CDR2 YDEGEE come from the germline V gene. The full variable domain, completed using reference TRBV5-8 and TRBJ2-2, is EAGVTQSPTHLIKTRGQQATLRCSPISGHTSVYWYQQALGLGLQFLLWYDEGEERNRGNFPPRFSGRQFPNYSSELNVNALELEDSALYLCASSLGQNTGELFFGEGSRLTVL.

This clone was picked up one time. This sequence joins TRBV30 and TRBJ1-5; a possible D gene is TRBD1 (5 bases). V was cut by 3 bases and J by 3 bases, with 9 bases left in between. The CDR3 loop spans 13 amino acids. Germline assignment: CDR1 GTSNPN and CDR2 SVGIG (reference sequence). This CDR3 is CAWSVDTNQPQHF. In DNA, the CDR3 is TGTGCCTGGAGCGTGGACACCAATCAGCCCCAGCATTTT.

The chain has TRBV28 and TRBJ2-7; a possible D gene is TRBD1 (6 bases). Germline loops: CDR1 MDHEN, CDR2 SYDVKM. V was clipped by 1 base and J by 2 bases, with 12 bases between them. CDR3 length equals 15 residues. The CDR3, as DNA: TGTGCCAGCAGTTTATCAGGGGATGGGACCTACGAGCAGTACTTC. This sequence encodes CASSLSGDGTYEQYF.

This clone was observed a handful of times. The rearrangement joins TRBV14 to TRBJ2-7; D call uncertain. Trimming took off 2 bases at V and 6 bases at J, with 8 bases between the two ends. The CDR3 is 12 residues long. Germline V gene sequence: CDR1 SGHDN, CDR2 FVKESK. For the CDR3, the DNA is TGTGCCAGCAGCCAATCCCGGGTCGAGCAGTACTTC. This sequence encodes CASSQSRVEQYF.

The CDR3 sequence: CASSPGDFLYNEQFF. As DNA, the CDR3 is TGTGCCAGCAGCCCTGGGGACTTCCTTTACAATGAGCAGTTCTTC. The genes are TRBV7-3 and TRBJ2-1, with D maybe TRBD2 (6 bases). The length of the CDR3 is 15 residues. Germline CDR1 is SGHTA and CDR2 is FQGTGA. V lost 5 bases and J 4 bases, leaving 15 bases between the germline ends.

Note on this clone: One junction end does not reproduce the germline sequence, and a read error may be involved. The chain is built from TRBV15 and TRBJ2-1; 7 bases map to TRBD1. The germline V gene has CDR1 LNHNV and CDR2 YYDKDF (reference sequence). The CDR3 has 15 residues. In DNA form, the CDR3 reads TGTGCCACCAGCCCGTCGGGACAGACCTACCATGAGCAGTTCTTC. This translates into CATSPSGQTYHEQFF.

The rearrangement joins TRBV28 to TRBJ1-2; perhaps TRBD1 as D (5 bases). There are 15 residues in the CDR3. Trimming took 4 bases from V and 4 from J, leaving 16 bases between them. CDR1 and CDR2 from the germline V gene are MDHEN and SYDVKM. The CDR3 sequence is CASSSRGRTGYGYTF. The CDR3 DNA is TGTGCCAGCAGTTCCCGGGGGAGGACCGGCTATGGCTACACCTTC.

This clone appeared once. J is TRBJ2-5 and V is TRBV10-3, with no clear D. V gave up 0 bases and J gave up 2 bases, with 7 bases separating them. Germline V gives CDR1 ENHRY, CDR2 SYGVKD. This CDR3 comprises 14 residues. The CDR3 DNA reads TGTGCCATCAGTGAGTCCGGTTCACAAGAGACCCAGTACTTC. It is translated as CAISESGSQETQYF.

The V call is TRBV7-2, the J call TRBJ2-2; 7 bases are a match to TRBD2. CDR1 is SGHTA and CDR2 is FQGNSA in the germline V gene. V dropped 1 base and J dropped 3; count of bases not matched to a gene: 2. The CDR3 loop spans 15 amino acids. The CDR3 sequence: CASSLGGLYTGELFF. The CDR3, as DNA: TGTGCCAGCAGCTTAGGGGGACTATACACCGGGGAGCTGTTTTTT.

The rearrangement joins TRBV30 to TRBJ1-6; 9 bases are shared with TRBD1. CDR3 length equals 15 residues. Germline V gene sequence: CDR1 GTSNPN, CDR2 SVGIG (reference sequence). After removal of 0 bases from V and 10 bases from J, the junction contained 7 bases not matched to a gene. CDR3 amino acids: CAWSVIGTGRSPLHF. The CDR3, as DNA: TGTGCCTGGAGTGTAATAGGGACAGGGAGGTCACCCCTCCACTTT.

The rearrangement joins TRBV2 to TRBJ1-6; D remains unclear. V dropped 7 bases and J dropped 9 bases, with 16 bases sitting between them. Germline lookup yields CDR1 SNHLY and CDR2 FYNNEI. This CDR3 is 14 amino acids long. The CDR3 DNA follows: TGTGCCAGCACCCTTCTAGACGCCGGTTCACCCCTCCACTTT. It translates to CASTLLDAGSPLHF. The full variable domain, rest sourced from reference TRBV2 and TRBJ1-6, is EPEVTQTPSHQVTQMGQEVILRCVPISNHLYFYWYRQILGQKVEFLVSFYNNEISEKSEIFDDQFSVERPDGSNFTLKIRSTKLEDSAMYFCASTLLDAGSPLHFGNGTRLTVT.

The CDR3 DNA sequence: TGTGCCAGCTCACCCGTACAATTCCTCGGTCAGGGCTCTGGAAACACCATATATTTT. It yields the protein CASSPVQFLGQGSGNTIYF. The gene calls are TRBV18 and TRBJ1-3, with a possible D match to TRBD1 (5 bases). The CDR3 has 19 residues. V dropped 3 bases and J dropped 0 bases, with 21 bases sitting between them. CDR1 KGHSH and CDR2 LQKENI come from the germline V gene.

The gene calls are TRBV5-6 and TRBJ2-1, with D uncertain. V lost 2 bases, J lost 7 bases, and 7 bases lay in between. Germline values: CDR1 SGHDT, CDR2 YYEEEE. The CDR3 contains 12 residues. CDR3 sequence: CASSFPANEQFF. Here the CDR3 DNA reads TGTGCCAGCAGCTTTCCCGCGAATGAGCAGTTCTTC.

The rearrangement links TRBV28 to TRBJ2-1; TRBD1 aligns across 8 bases. The V gene end was trimmed by 7 bases and the J gene end by 5 bases; junction bases not matched to a gene: 7. CDR1 and CDR2 (germline): MDHEN, SYDVKM. The CDR3 spans 14 residues. The CDR3 DNA is TGTGCCAGCACCTCCGGACAGGGCCACAATGAGCAGTTCTTC. Translating gives CASTSGQGHNEQFF.

This clone turned up a few times. V is TRBV7-2 and J is TRBJ2-6; TRBD1 matches 7 bases. CDR1 SGHTA and CDR2 FQGNSA come from the germline V gene. Trimming cost V 5 bases and J 10 bases; bases outside gene matches: 8. This CDR3 region has 14 residues. In DNA, the CDR3 is TGTGCCAGCAGCCCCGGGACAGCACCTAACGTCCTGACTTTC. This sequence encodes CASSPGTAPNVLTF.

The V gene is TRBV11-3, the J gene TRBJ2-5; the D gene is possibly TRBD1 (6 bases). Trimming shortened V by 6 bases and J by 4 bases, and 12 bases separated the two germline ends. This CDR3 comprises 13 residues. Germline CDR1 reads SGHNT; CDR2 reads YENEEA. The CDR3 DNA reads as TGTGCCAGCAGTCAGGGGCCTGGAGAGACCCAGTACTTC. It translates to CASSQGPGETQYF.

This clone has a single count. V gene TRBV28 combines with J gene TRBJ1-1; D gene unclear. This CDR3 is built from 11 residues. Looked up from germline, CDR1 is MDHEN and CDR2 is SYDVKM. The V end lost 8 bases, the J end lost 6 bases, and 10 bases lay between the germline ends. CDR3 protein: CASGSSSEAFF. Here the CDR3 DNA reads TGTGCCAGCGGCTCGTCGTCTGAAGCTTTCTTT.

The chain recombines TRBV7-9 with TRBJ1-1; D unresolved. The V and J ends lost 10 bases and 3 bases respectively, with 12 bases between them. The CDR3 is made up of 12 amino acids. CDR1 and CDR2 from the germline V gene are SEHNR and FQNEAQ (reference sequence). The CDR3, as DNA: TGTGCCACAAATAAAGAGGACACTGAAGCTTTCTTT. As protein: CATNKEDTEAFF.

The J gene is TRBJ1-5, the V gene TRBV2; 8 bases match TRBD1. The J segment lost 4 bases and the V segment lost 8 bases, leaving 10 bases of the junction unmatched. CDR3 length: 15 residues. The germline CDR1 and CDR2 sequences are SNHLY and FYNNEI. Written as DNA, the CDR3 is TGTGCCAGCCAACGGACAGGGAAGGGGAATCAGCCCCAGCATTTT. The encoded protein is CASQRTGKGNQPQHF.

V and J are TRBV18 and TRBJ2-1, with 8 bases aligning to TRBD2. Germline loops: CDR1 KGHSH, CDR2 LQKENI. The CDR3 sequence is 15 residues long. V shed 3 bases and J 5 bases; nucleotides not matched to a gene: 6. The CDR3: CASSPSGIRNNEQFF. The CDR3 DNA is TGTGCCAGCTCACCTAGCGGGATAAGGAACAATGAGCAGTTCTTC.

This chain uses TRBV19 with TRBJ1-2, with D perhaps TRBD1 (6 bases). Germline V lookup: CDR1 LNHDA, CDR2 SQIVND (reference sequence). Trimming pared 7 bases from V and 7 bases from J, leaving 22 bases between. This CDR3 is 15 amino acids long. As DNA, the CDR3 is TGTGCCAGTACCTCCGGGACAAGCGCCCAGATTGGCTACACCTTC. It codes for CASTSGTSAQIGYTF.

This clone was recorded only once. The chain links TRBV7-8 to TRBJ2-1; 9 bases line up with TRBD2. The ends lost 3 bases at V and 7 bases at J; junction bases unmatched: 7. The CDR3 has 15 amino acids. Germline V CDR1 and CDR2: SGHVS, FQNEAQ. CDR3 bases: TGTGCCAGCAGCTTCGCCCGCGGGAGGGTAAATGAGCAGTTCTTC. It codes for CASSFARGRVNEQFF.

The genes are TRBV11-2 and TRBJ2-7; 12 nucleotides line up with TRBD2. Germline CDR1 and CDR2: SGHAT and FQNNGV. This CDR3 spans 15 amino acids. V lost 6 bases and J lost 4; bases outside the gene matches: 7. CDR3 residues: CASSTTSGSVYEQYF. In DNA form, the CDR3 reads TGTGCCAGCAGTACGACTAGCGGGAGTGTTTACGAGCAGTACTTC.

The chain uses TRBV7-3 and TRBJ1-2, with D possibly being TRBD1 (5 bases). Germline V gives CDR1 SGHTA, CDR2 FQGTGA. The V end lost 3 bases, the J end lost 4 bases, and 15 bases lay between the germline ends. This CDR3 has 15 residues. This chain's CDR3 is CASSFKVETVYGYTF. DNA of the CDR3: TGTGCCAGCAGCTTCAAGGTGGAGACAGTCTATGGCTACACCTTC.

This clone was detected only once. The chain links TRBV2 to TRBJ2-7; 10 bases agree with TRBD2. The V gene's germline CDR1 is SNHLY and CDR2 FYNNEI. CDR3 length: 15 residues. V shed 6 bases, J shed 6 bases, and the junction held 11 bases outside the gene matches. Written as DNA, the CDR3 is TGTGCCAGCAGACAAGACGCTAGCGGGGGCCGCGAGCAGTACTTC. Protein: CASRQDASGGREQYF.